The T cell receptor (beta chain) described here comes from a study of beta chain features in type 1 diabetes listed by TCRdb under 2018. About the full investigation: Mean age, gender distribution, total cell number and subset yield did not differ between patients and healthy donors. A total of some 110 million sorted cells were examined across all samples, and a strong correlation was observed between cell number per subset and RNA yield. The study compared the TCRB repertoires of sorted circulating CD4+ T cell subsets in recently diagnosed type 1 diabetes patients with those in matched healthy donors. Regulatory and stem cell-like memory subsets were obtained from only 8 patients and about 8 healthy donors, while naive and central memory subsets were obtained from all 30 or so donors.

Based on the germline V gene, the CDR1 and CDR2 sequences are MNHEY and SVGAGI. Counted from cysteine to phenylalanine, this CDR3 has 15 amino acids. Left in the record is the CDR3 DNA by itself, 45 bases read in frame from the first base. V is trimmed back by 7 bases and J by 0 bases, and the junction contains 8 bases that no gene match accounts for. Each donor gave one peripheral blood draw, averaging roughly 100 mL, which was collected into heparinised tubes. Using a panel that included CD45RO, CCR7, CD25, CD127, CD95 and CD27, naive, central memory, regulatory and stem cell-like memory CD4+ T cells were sorted on a BD FACSAria II. Purity was above 98% for every sorted population. PBMCs were isolated immediately by Lymphoprep density gradient centrifugation and stained directly without culture. So that batch effects would be minimized, each experiment stained and sorted samples in pairs, pairing one healthy donor with one patient.

The High Capacity cDNA Reverse Transcription Kit was used to reverse transcribe all of the isolated RNA, meaning that expressed TCRB transcripts were what got sequenced. Deep immunoSEQ sequencing was performed on naive, central memory and regulatory T cell samples, with an average of roughly 3.5 million total reads per sample. After sorted cells were lysed in RLT buffer, RNA was extracted with DNase-treated RNeasy Micro or Mini kits, with the choice depending on cell number. To prevent cross-contamination, every cell subset was processed on its own, while patient and healthy donor samples were processed together. Using the immunoSEQ multiplex PCR, TCRB sequences were amplified from cDNA into 87-bp fragments spanning the CDR3 region. Amplicons were sequenced on the Illumina HiSeq platform. For the original study's pipeline: PCR bias was corrected computationally using synthetic template baselines, and reads within Hamming distance 2 were collapsed, with unmergeable singletons discarded. Reads were aligned against IMGT to assign V, D and J genes, CDR3 length and insertions or deletions at six rearrangement sites. Clonotype counts were normalized to sorted cell number within each subset before computing true diversity and Gini coefficients with the tcR R package. Repertoire sharing was quantified using the overlap coefficient calculated on TCRB nucleotide sequences. Out-of-frame TCRB sequences from naive cells were analyzed to stand in for the pre-selection repertoire. The table was pulled from immuneACCESS by TCRdb, which kept in-frame rearrangements only. Such tables lose some clones; where checked, under half of the loss comes from unresolved V genes, and the rest has no known cause. V, J and clone size are taken as reported in that table, and D and trimming were inferred from the DNA itself. For this sample there are 600,000 to 700,000 clones; 9.5% to 15% appear just once. Roughly 0.11% of the sample belongs to the ten largest clones.

Turning to this clone: This receptor's antigen is unknown. Per-base qualities were not stored, and no clone one base away is much larger.

General conclusions and limits of the study: In all four CD4+ subsets, TCRB CDR3 length was moderately but significantly shorter in type 1 diabetes patients. Shorter templates might have been favored by PCR, but patient and control samples were amplified and corrected together, so both groups would have been affected equally by any skew. Because cDNA was sequenced instead of genomic DNA, activated cells with high expression could be over-represented, although the groups did not differ in activation or CD3 levels. Because small numbers of individuals were included in the HLA sub-analyses, any influence of HLA type on TCRB rearrangement was left unresolved. Naive, central memory and regulatory TCRB repertoires appeared to be more alike among patients than among healthy donors. At VDJ recombination sites, type 1 diabetes patients had fewer insertions and more deleted nucleotides, which implies abnormalities in thymic rearrangement.

Recombination connected TRBV6-5 to TRBJ2-7, and 8 junction bases match TRBD1. Specimen: naive CD4+ T cells from blood. The label giving this sample's cell subset or site can be read as: true naive CD4+ T cells. This TCR was sampled from a man aged 30 to 39 with type 1 diabetes. The nucleotide sequence is given as TGTGCCAGCATTCCTGCGGGACAGGTCTCCTACGAGCAGTACTTC. This codes for CASIPAGQVSYEQYF.